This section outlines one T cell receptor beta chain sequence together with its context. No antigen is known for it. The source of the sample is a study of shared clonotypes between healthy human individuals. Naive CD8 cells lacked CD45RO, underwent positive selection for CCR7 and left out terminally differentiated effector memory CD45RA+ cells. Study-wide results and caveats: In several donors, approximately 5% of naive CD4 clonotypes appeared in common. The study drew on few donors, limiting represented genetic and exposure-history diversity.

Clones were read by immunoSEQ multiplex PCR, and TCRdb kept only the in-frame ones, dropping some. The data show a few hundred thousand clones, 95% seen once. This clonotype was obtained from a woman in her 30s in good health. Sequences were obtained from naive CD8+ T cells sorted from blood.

The CDR3 protein is CASSSDRGDEQYF. The DNA of the CDR3 is TGTGCCAGCAGTTCCGACAGGGGGGACGAGCAGTACTTC. This chain uses TRBV7-9 with TRBJ2-7, with TRBD1 matching over 9 bases. The V segment lost 6 bases and the J segment 5 bases; nucleotides outside the gene matches: 5. Germline V gene sequence: CDR1 SEHNR, CDR2 FQNEAQ (reference sequence). The CDR3 is 13 amino acids.